These T cell receptor beta chains were read from a single sample in a study of blood T cells in healthy people across ages. From the 5' RACE reads, TCRdb called clonotypes with MiXCR, one entry per CDR3 protein. This sample carries around 900,000 distinct CDR3 sequences, under 30% of them seen once, and the ten largest clones take around a sixth. The material sequenced was blood. These receptors were taken from a woman older than 75 in good health. Both conserved end residues are part of each CDR3. D genes are given only for firm matches. The size of a clone is reported for some rows only, either as once, few or many, or as a class for expanded clones.

size,V,length,J,D,CDR3,DNA
-,TRBV2,15,TRBJ2-7,TRBD1,CASAITGTGAYEQYF,TGTGCCAGCGCGATTACCGGGACAGGGGCCTACGAGCAGTACTTC
many,TRBV18,16,TRBJ2-3,-,CASSPTGVRYTDTQYF,TGTGCCAGCTCACCCACGGGCGTACGCTACACAGATACGCAGTATTTT
-,TRBV29-1,12,TRBJ2-7,-,CSGRGMSYEQYF,TGCAGCGGTAGAGGGATGTCCTACGAGCAGTACTTC
-,TRBV20-1,13,TRBJ2-5,-,CGARETSTETQYF,TGCGGTGCTCGGGAGACTAGTACGGAGACCCAGTACTTC
few,TRBV7-2,16,TRBJ1-2,-,CASSLISDPSNYGYTF,TGTGCCAGCAGCCTCATTTCGGACCCATCTAACTATGGCTACACCTTC
many,TRBV7-2,15,TRBJ2-3,-,CASSFRWGPGDTQYF,TGTGCCAGCAGCTTCCGTTGGGGCCCGGGAGATACGCAGTATTTT
-,TRBV7-2,16,TRBJ2-7,TRBD2,CASSLAAGAQGNEQYF,TGTGCCAGCAGCCTTGCAGCGGGGGCCCAGGGGAATGAGCAGTACTTC
-,TRBV5-1,17,TRBJ1-2,TRBD1,CASSLAAAAGGDYGYTF,TGCGCCAGCAGCTTGGCCGCTGCGGCAGGGGGGGACTATGGCTACACCTTC
many,TRBV5-4,15,TRBJ2-5,TRBD1,CASTSDRGRRETQYF,TGTGCCAGCACCTCGGACAGGGGGCGTCGGGAGACCCAGTACTTC
few,TRBV6-5,15,TRBJ1-1,-,CASRHGAGYRPEAFF,TGTGCCAGCAGGCATGGGGCAGGGTATCGGCCTGAAGCTTTCTTT
-,TRBV7-2,13,TRBJ2-3,-,CASSPTGTSPKYF,TGTGCCAGCAGCCCGACCGGGACTTCCCCGAAGTATTTT
-,TRBV19,15,TRBJ2-7,-,CASSTPGLPTYEQYF,TGTGCCAGTAGTACACCGGGACTCCCGACTTACGAGCAGTACTTC
-,TRBV5-5,16,TRBJ2-5,-,CASSLAPSPKDYERYF,TGTGCCAGCAGCTTGGCCCCCTCCCCCAAAGACTACGAGCGGTACTTC
many,TRBV18,14,TRBJ1-2,-,CASLPQTGNYGYTF,TGTGCCAGCTTACCTCAAACAGGGAACTATGGCTACACCTTC
many,TRBV20-1,14,TRBJ2-5,-,CSAEPQSRQETQYF,TGCAGTGCTGAACCCCAGTCCAGGCAAGAGACCCAGTACTTC